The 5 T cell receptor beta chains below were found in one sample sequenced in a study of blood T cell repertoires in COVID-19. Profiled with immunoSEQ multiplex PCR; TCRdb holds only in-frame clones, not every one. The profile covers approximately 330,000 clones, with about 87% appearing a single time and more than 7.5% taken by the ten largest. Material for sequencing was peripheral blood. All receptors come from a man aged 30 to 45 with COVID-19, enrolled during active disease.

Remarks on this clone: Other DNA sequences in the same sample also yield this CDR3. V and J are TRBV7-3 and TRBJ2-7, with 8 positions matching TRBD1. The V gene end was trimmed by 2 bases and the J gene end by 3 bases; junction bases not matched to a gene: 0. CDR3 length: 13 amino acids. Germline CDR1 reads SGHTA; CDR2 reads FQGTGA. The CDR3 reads CASSLDRGYEQYF. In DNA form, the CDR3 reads TGTGCCAGCAGCTTAGACAGGGGCTACGAGCAGTACTTC.

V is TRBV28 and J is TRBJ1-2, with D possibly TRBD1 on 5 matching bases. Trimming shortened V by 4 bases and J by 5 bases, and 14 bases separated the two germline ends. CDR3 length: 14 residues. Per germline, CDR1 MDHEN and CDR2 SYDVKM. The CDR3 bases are TGTGCCAGCAGTTCTCCGGGGGAAGGGTATGGCTACACCTTC. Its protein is CASSSPGEGYGYTF.

This CDR3 is CASSRPGQEETQYF. The CDR3, as DNA: TGTGCCAGCTCACGGCCGGGACAGGAAGAGACCCAGTACTTC. The chain recombines TRBV18 with TRBJ2-5; 8 positions agree with TRBD1. The CDR3 length is 14 residues. CDR1 KGHSH and CDR2 LQKENI come from the germline V gene. Trimming cost V 4 bases and J 3 bases; bases outside gene matches: 4.

CDR3 nucleotides: TGTGCCAGCACCCTCGCGGGGTACGAGCAGTACTTC. It encodes CASTLAGYEQYF. V usage is TRBV28 and J usage is TRBJ2-7, with D perhaps matching TRBD2 (6 bases). Germline loops: CDR1 MDHEN, CDR2 SYDVKM. The CDR3 runs to 12 residues. V lost 7 bases to trimming and J lost 4 bases, with 11 bases between them.

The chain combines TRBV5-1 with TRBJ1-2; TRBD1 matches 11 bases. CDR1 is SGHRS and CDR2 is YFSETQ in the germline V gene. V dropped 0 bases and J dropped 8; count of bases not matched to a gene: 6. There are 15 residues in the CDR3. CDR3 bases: TGCGCCAGCAGCTTGGAAGGGACAGGGGGTGTCGGCTACACCTTC. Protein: CASSLEGTGGVGYTF.